The following is a T cell receptor (beta chain) sequence with its context. What it binds is unknown. The record originates from a study of chemoradiotherapy in HPV16-positive cancers. Study context: A couple of HPV16-positive patients' cells yielded candidate HPV-specific clones and common motifs. Study-level findings and limits: Only a couple of HPV16-positive patients supplied the functional HPV-specificity definition. During treatment, candidate HPV-specific clones and E7-related motifs expanded in tumor.

CDR3 length: 13 amino acids. The germline CDR1 and CDR2 sequences are LGHNT and FRNRAP. With 0 bases removed from V and 7 bases from J, the gap between germline ends came to 4 bases. Sequencing used immunoSEQ multiplex PCR; TCRdb keeps in-frame clones, though not all of them. This table has around 17,000 clones, approximately 70% appearing once. The receptor's source is a human donor with HPV-associated anogenital cancer. The specimen was tumor tissue, collected from a patient who underwent chemoradiotherapy. The chain is built from TRBV12-5 and TRBJ1-6, with no clear D. CDR3 sequence (DNA): TGTGCTAGTGGTTTGGTACTAAATTCACCCCTCCACTTT. Its translation: CASGLVLNSPLHF.